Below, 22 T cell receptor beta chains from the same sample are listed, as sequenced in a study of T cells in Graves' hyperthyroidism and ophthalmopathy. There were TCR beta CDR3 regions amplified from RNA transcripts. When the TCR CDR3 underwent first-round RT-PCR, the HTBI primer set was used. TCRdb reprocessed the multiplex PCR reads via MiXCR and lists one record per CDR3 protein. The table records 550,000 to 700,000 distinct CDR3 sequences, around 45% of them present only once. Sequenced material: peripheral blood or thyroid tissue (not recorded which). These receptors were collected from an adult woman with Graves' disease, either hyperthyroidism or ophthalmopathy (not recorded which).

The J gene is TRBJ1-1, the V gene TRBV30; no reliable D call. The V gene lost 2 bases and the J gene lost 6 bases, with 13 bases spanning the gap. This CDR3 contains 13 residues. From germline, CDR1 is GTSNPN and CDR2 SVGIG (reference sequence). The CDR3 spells CAWSTLLSAEAFF. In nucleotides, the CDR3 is TGTGCCTGGAGTACCCTACTATCCGCTGAAGCTTTCTTT.

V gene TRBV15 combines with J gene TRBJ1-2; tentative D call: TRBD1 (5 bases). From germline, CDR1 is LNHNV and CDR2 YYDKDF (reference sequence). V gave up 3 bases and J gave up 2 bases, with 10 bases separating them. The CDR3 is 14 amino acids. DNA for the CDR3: TGTGCCACCAGCAGCCTGGCAGGGAACTATGGCTACACCTTC. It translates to CATSSLAGNYGYTF.

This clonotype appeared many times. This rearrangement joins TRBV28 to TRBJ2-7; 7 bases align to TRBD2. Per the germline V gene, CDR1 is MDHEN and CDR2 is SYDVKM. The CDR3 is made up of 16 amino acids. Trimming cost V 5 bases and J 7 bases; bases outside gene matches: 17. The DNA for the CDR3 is TGTGCCAGCAGTACACCCCTAGCGGTCGCGCTGGGGGAGCAGTACTTC. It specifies CASSTPLAVALGEQYF.

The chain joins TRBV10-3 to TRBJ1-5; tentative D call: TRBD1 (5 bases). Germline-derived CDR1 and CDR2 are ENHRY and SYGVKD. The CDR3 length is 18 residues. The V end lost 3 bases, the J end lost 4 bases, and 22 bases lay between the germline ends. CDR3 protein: CAISERGIRGRWNQPQHF. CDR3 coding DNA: TGTGCCATCAGTGAAAGAGGGATACGGGGACGTTGGAATCAGCCCCAGCATTTT.

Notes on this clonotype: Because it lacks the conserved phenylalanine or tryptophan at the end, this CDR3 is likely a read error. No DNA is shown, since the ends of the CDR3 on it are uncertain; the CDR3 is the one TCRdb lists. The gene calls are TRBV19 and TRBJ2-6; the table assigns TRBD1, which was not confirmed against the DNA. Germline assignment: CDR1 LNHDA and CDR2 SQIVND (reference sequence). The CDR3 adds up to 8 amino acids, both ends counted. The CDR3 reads CASARRGR.

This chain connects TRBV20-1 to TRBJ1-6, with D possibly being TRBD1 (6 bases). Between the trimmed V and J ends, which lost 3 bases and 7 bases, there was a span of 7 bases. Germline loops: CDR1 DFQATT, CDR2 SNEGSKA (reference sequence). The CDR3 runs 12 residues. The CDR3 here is CSASRGNSPLHF. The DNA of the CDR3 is TGCAGTGCTAGTAGGGGGAATTCACCCCTCCACTTT.

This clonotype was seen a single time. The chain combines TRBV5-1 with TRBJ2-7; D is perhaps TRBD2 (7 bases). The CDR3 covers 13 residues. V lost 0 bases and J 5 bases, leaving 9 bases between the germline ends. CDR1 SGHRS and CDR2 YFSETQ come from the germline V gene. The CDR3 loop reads CASSLEGGDEQYF. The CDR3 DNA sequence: TGCGCCAGCAGCTTGGAGGGGGGGGACGAGCAGTACTTC.

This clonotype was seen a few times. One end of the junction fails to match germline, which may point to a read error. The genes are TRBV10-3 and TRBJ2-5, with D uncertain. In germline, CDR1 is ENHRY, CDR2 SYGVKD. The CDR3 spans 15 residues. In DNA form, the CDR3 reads TGTGCCATCAGTGACTCGAGCAGTAACCAGGAGACCCAGTACTTC. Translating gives CAISDSSSNQETQYF.

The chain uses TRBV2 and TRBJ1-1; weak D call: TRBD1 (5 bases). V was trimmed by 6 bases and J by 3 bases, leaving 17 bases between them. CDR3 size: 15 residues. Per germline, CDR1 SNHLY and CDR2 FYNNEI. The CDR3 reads CASSRAARPYTEAFF. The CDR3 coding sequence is TGTGCCAGCAGCAGGGCGGCCCGCCCTTACACTGAAGCTTTCTTT.

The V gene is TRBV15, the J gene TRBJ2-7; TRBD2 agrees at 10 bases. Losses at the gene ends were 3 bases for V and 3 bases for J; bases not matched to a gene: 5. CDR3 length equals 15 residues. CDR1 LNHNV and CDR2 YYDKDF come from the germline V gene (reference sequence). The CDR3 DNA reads TGTGCCACCAGCAGTCAAGCGGGAGGGCGCTACGAGCAGTACTTC. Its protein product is CATSSQAGGRYEQYF. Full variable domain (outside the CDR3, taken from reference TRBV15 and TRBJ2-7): DAMVIQNPRYQVTQFGKPVTLSCSQTLNHNVMYWYQQKSSQAPKLLFHYYDKDFNNEADTPDNFQSRRPNTSFCFLDIRSPGLGDTAMYLCATSSQAGGRYEQYFGPGTRLTVT.

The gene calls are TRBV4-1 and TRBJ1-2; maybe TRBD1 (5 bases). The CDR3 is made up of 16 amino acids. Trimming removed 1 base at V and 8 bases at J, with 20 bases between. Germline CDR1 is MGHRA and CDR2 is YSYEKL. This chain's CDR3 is CASSQAPFGTIEGYTF. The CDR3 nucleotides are TGCGCCAGCAGCCAAGCCCCATTCGGGACTATAGAGGGCTACACCTTC.

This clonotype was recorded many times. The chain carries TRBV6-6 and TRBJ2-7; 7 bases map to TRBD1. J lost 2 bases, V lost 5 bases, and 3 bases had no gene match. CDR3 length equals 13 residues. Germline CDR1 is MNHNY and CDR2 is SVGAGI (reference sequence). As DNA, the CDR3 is TGTGCCAGCAGTACAGGGGAGCCCTACGAGCAGTACTTC. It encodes CASSTGEPYEQYF.

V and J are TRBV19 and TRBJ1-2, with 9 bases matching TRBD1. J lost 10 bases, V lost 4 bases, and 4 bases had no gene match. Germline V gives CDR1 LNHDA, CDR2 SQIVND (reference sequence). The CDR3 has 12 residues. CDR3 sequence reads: CASSTGTGHYTF. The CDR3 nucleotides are TGTGCCAGTAGTACGGGGACAGGGCACTACACCTTC.

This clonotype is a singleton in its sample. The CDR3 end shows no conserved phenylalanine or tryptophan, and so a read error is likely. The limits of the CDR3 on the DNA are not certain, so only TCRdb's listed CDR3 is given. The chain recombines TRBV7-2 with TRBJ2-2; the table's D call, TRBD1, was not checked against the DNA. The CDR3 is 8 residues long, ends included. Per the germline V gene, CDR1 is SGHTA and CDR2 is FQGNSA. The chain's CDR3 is CASSGRGT.

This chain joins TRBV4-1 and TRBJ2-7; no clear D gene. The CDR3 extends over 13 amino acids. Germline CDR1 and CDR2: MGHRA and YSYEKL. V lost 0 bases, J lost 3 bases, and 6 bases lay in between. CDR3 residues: CASSQDSIYEQYF. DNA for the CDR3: TGCGCCAGCAGCCAAGATTCCATCTACGAGCAGTACTTC.

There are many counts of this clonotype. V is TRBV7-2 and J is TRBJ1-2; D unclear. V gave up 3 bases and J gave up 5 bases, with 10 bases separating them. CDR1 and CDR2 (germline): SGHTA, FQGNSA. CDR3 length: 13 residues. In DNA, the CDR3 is TGTGCCAGCAGCTTGTCCATACCATATGGCTACACCTTC. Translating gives CASSLSIPYGYTF.

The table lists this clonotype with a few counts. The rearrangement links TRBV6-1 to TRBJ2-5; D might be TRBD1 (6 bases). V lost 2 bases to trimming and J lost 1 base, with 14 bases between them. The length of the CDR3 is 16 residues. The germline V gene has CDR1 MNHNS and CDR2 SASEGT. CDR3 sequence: CASSEQRTAGQETQYF. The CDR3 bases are TGTGCCAGCAGTGAACAACGGACAGCCGGCCAAGAGACCCAGTACTTC.

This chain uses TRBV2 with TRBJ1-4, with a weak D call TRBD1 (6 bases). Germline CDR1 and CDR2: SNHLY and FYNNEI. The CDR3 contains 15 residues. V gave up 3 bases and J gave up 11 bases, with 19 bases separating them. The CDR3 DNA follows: TGTGCCAGCAGTGACGTGGGGGGCTTCAGTGAGAAACTGTTTTTT. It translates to CASSDVGGFSEKLFF.

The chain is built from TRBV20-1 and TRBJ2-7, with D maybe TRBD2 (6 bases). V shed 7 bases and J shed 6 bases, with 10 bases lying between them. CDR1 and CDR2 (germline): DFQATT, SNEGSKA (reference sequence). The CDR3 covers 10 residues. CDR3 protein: CSDLGGEQYF. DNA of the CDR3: TGCAGTGACTTGGGGGGCGAGCAGTACTTC.

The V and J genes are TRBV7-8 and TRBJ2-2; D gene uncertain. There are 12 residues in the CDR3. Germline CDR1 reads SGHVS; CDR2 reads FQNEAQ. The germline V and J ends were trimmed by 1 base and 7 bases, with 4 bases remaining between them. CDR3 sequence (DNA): TGTGCCAGCAGCTTAGGTCTCGGGGAGCTGTTTTTT. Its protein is CASSLGLGELFF.

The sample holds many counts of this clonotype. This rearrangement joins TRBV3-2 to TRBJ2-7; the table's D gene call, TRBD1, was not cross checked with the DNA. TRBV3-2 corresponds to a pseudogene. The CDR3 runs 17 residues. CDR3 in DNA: TGTGCCAGCAGCCAAGGTCCGGGGGGCAGTGCCTCCTACGAGCAGTACTTC. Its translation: CASSQGPGGSASYEQYF.

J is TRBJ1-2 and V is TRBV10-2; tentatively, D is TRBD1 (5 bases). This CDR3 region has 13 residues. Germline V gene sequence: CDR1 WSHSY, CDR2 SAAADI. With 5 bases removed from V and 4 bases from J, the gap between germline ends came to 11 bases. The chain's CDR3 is CASSQQASYGYTF. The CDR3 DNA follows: TGCGCCAGCAGTCAACAGGCCTCCTATGGCTACACCTTC.